The 18 T cell receptor beta chains presented below share a single source sample, sequenced in a study of patients and donors after allogeneic stem cell transplantation. TCRdb reprocessed the RT-PCR reads via MiXCR and lists one record per CDR3 protein. The repertoire consists of about 400,000 distinct CDR3 sequences, with approximately 16% occurring once and the leading ten covering just over 7%. The specimen sequenced was blood, either unsorted or a sorted T cell fraction (not recorded which). The receptors stem from a human donor who was either an allogeneic HSCT recipient or a stem cell or donor lymphocyte infusion donor (not recorded which). It is not recorded whose cells these are; they may come from a transplant donor.

In this sample, this clonotype turned up a few times. The chain carries TRBV7-8 and TRBJ2-1; D is unresolved. The germline V and J ends were trimmed by 5 bases and 5 bases, with 16 bases remaining between them. Germline values: CDR1 SGHVS, CDR2 FQNEAQ. The CDR3 is made up of 15 amino acids. The CDR3 bases are TGTGCCAGCAGCCGCCGGACGCTCGCGGACAATGAGCAGTTCTTC. Encoded protein: CASSRRTLADNEQFF.

V usage is TRBV7-8 and J usage is TRBJ2-6; the match to TRBD1 covers 7 bases. The junction had 10 bases not matched to a gene; V was cut back by 5 bases and J by 0 bases. This CDR3 has 18 amino acids. Looked up from germline, CDR1 is SGHVS and CDR2 is FQNEAQ. CDR3 region: CASSPGGQRSSGANVLTF. The CDR3 DNA sequence: TGTGCCAGCAGCCCTGGGGGACAGAGAAGCTCTGGGGCCAACGTCCTGACTTTC.

In DNA form, the CDR3 reads TGTGCCAGCAGCCAAGGGGTGGGGACGGGCACAGATACGCAGTATTTT. This codes for CASSQGVGTGTDTQYF. The chain joins TRBV4-2 to TRBJ2-3; either TRBD1 or TRBD2 may fit D (5 bases each). V was pared by 1 base and J by 1 base, with 12 bases between. The germline CDR1 and CDR2 sequences are LGHNA and YNFKEQ. The CDR3 runs to 16 residues.

V is TRBV10-3 and J is TRBJ2-3; D may be TRBD1 (5 bases). The CDR3 is 13 amino acids. In germline, CDR1 is ENHRY, CDR2 SYGVKD. V was cut by 6 bases and J by 2 bases, with 9 bases left in between. This CDR3 is CAIRGRATDTQYF. CDR3 in DNA: TGTGCCATCAGAGGCAGGGCCACAGATACGCAGTATTTT.

This clonotype was counted a few times. The rearrangement joins TRBV9 to TRBJ2-3; D is perhaps TRBD1 (5 bases). The DNA end favors TRBJ1-5, so the J call may be wrong. The germline V gene encodes CDR1 SGDLS and CDR2 YYNGEE. The CDR3 is 11 amino acids. The DNA for the CDR3 is TGTGCCAGCAGCTTCGGGGCCACGCAGCATTTT. This gives the protein CASSFGATQHF.

This clonotype was detected ten times or more. The chain has TRBV7-9 and TRBJ2-1, with D unresolved. Germline CDR1 reads SEHNR; CDR2 reads FQNEAQ (reference sequence). The CDR3 sequence is 13 residues long. V was clipped by 7 bases and J by 4 bases, with 11 bases between them. CDR3 in amino acids: CASTPPPYNEQFF. In DNA form, the CDR3 reads TGTGCCAGCACCCCACCCCCTTACAATGAGCAGTTCTTC.

The chain combines TRBV24-1 with TRBJ1-1, with D tentatively TRBD1 (5 bases). The CDR3 has 15 residues. V was shortened by 2 bases and J by 3 bases, with 12 bases between the two germline ends. CDR1 KGHDR and CDR2 SFDVKD come from the germline V gene. The CDR3 DNA sequence: TGTGCCACCAGTGATTCAGGGTTCCAGTACACTGAAGCTTTCTTT. This translates into CATSDSGFQYTEAFF.

In its sample, this clonotype was seen a few times. The CDR3 DNA reads as TGTGCCAGCACCCGACTAGCGGGGGGACACAATGAGCAGTTCTTC. Protein: CASTRLAGGHNEQFF. This sequence joins TRBV6-1 and TRBJ2-1; 13 nucleotides line up with TRBD2. The CDR3 length is 15 residues. Germline V lookup: CDR1 MNHNS, CDR2 SASEGT. The J segment lost 5 bases and the V segment lost 7 bases, leaving 5 bases of the junction unmatched.

This clonotype was counted only a few times. An end of the junction does not agree with germline; a read error may underlie this. The genes are TRBV4-1 and TRBJ2-3, with D tentatively TRBD1 (9 bases). The length of the CDR3 is 16 residues. Germline V gene data show CDR1 as MGHRA and CDR2 as YSYEKL. The CDR3 nucleotides read TGCGCCAGCAGCCAAGTCCCGGGACAGGGACTAGATCCGCAGTATTTT. It codes for CASSQVPGQGLDPQYF.

This rearrangement joins TRBV5-1 to TRBJ2-2; D might be TRBD1 (5 bases). The V end lost 5 bases, the J end lost 3 bases, and 11 bases lay between the germline ends. Germline CDR1 and CDR2: SGHRS and YFSETQ. The CDR3 covers 14 residues. CDR3 amino acids: CASSSGLDTGELFF. CDR3 nucleotides: TGCGCCAGCAGTTCAGGGTTGGACACCGGGGAGCTGTTTTTT.

For the CDR3, the DNA is TGTGCCAGCAGCTTATGGGGACCCCCCTCCTACGAGCAGTACTTC. Encoded protein: CASSLWGPPSYEQYF. The chain uses TRBV7-3 and TRBJ2-7; either TRBD1 or TRBD2 may supply D (5 bases each). Trimming removed 2 bases at V and 0 bases at J, with 11 bases between. The CDR3 extends over 15 amino acids. Germline CDR1 and CDR2: SGHTA and FQGTGA.

This clonotype was found many times. The chain is built from TRBV5-1 and TRBJ2-1, with 10 bases aligning to TRBD2. Germline V lookup: CDR1 SGHRS, CDR2 YFSETQ. The CDR3 consists of 14 residues. Trimming cost V 4 bases and J 5 bases; bases outside gene matches: 3. Here the CDR3 DNA reads TGCGCCAGCAGCCTGACTAGCGGGCACAATGAGCAGTTCTTC. Its protein is CASSLTSGHNEQFF. The whole variable domain, remainder taken from reference TRBV5-1 and TRBJ2-1, is KAGVTQTPRYLIKTRGQQVTLSCSPISGHRSVSWYQQTPGQGLQFLFEYFSETQRNKGNFPGRFSGRQFSNSRSEMNVSTLELGDSALYLCASSLTSGHNEQFFGPGTRLTVL.

The chain links TRBV5-4 to TRBJ2-2, with 8 bases identical to TRBD1. Germline V gives CDR1 SGHNT, CDR2 YYREEE (reference sequence). The trim removed 7 bases at V and 3 bases at J, leaving 11 bases unmatched. This CDR3 spans 16 amino acids. CDR3 sequence: CASGSPGGADTGELFF. The CDR3 nucleotides read TGTGCCAGCGGCTCACCAGGGGGCGCAGACACCGGGGAGCTGTTTTTT.

This clonotype has just a few counts. The chain links TRBV24-1 to TRBJ2-3; D uncertain. The germline V gene encodes CDR1 KGHDR and CDR2 SFDVKD. This CDR3 region has 16 residues. Trimming removed 1 base at V and 2 bases at J, with 12 bases between. The CDR3 loop is CATSDLYSKVTDTQYF. CDR3 bases: TGTGCCACCAGTGATTTATACAGTAAAGTCACAGATACGCAGTATTTT.

The rearrangement joins TRBV6-1 to TRBJ2-7; D remains unclear. This CDR3 has 13 residues. V was clipped by 5 bases and J by 2 bases, with 10 bases between them. Germline lookup yields CDR1 MNHNS and CDR2 SASEGT. The CDR3 DNA reads TGTGCCAGCAGTCTACACGGACCCTACGAGCAGTACTTC. This gives the protein CASSLHGPYEQYF.

This clonotype was found a few times. This chain connects TRBV5-6 to TRBJ2-6, with D uncertain. The V and J ends lost 2 bases and 0 bases respectively, with 9 bases between them. The CDR3 is 16 amino acids. CDR1 is SGHDT, CDR2 YYEEEE, per germline. CDR3 residues: CASSFQMFSGANVLTF. CDR3 sequence (DNA): TGTGCCAGCAGCTTCCAGATGTTCTCTGGGGCCAACGTCCTGACTTTC. The complete variable domain, with remaining parts taken from reference TRBV5-6 and TRBJ2-6, reads DAGVTQSPTHLIKTRGQQVTLRCSPKSGHDTVSWYQQALGQGPQFIFQYYEEEERQRGNFPDRFSGHQFPNYSSELNVNALLLGDSALYLCASSFQMFSGANVLTFGAGSRLTVL.

The genes are TRBV12-3 or TRBV12-4 and TRBJ2-4, with TRBD2 matching over 11 bases. V was pared by 4 bases and J by 8 bases, with 13 bases of the junction left unmatched. CDR3 length: 17 residues. The CDR3 nucleotides read TGTGCCAGCAGTTCCCTTGTACTAGCGGGAGTAAAGTACATTCAGTACTTC. This encodes CASSSLVLAGVKYIQYF.

The chain uses TRBV6-5 and TRBJ2-1, with 16 bases aligning to TRBD2. CDR1 is MNHEY, CDR2 SVGAGI, per germline. The CDR3 consists of 18 residues. The J segment lost 6 bases and the V segment lost 2 bases, leaving 7 bases of the junction unmatched. The CDR3 bases are TGTGCCAGCAGTTACAACTCGGGACTAGCGGGGGGGCCCAATGAGCAGTTCTTC. This translates into CASSYNSGLAGGPNEQFF.